The present T cell receptor (beta chain) was sequenced within a study of T cells in tuberculosis (dated by TCRdb to about 2018). A note on the overall study: In the study, CD1B tetramers and high-throughput TCR immunosequencing were combined to characterize T cells specific for the mycobacterial lipid antigen glucose monomycolate (GMM). A South African clinical cohort compared IGRA-negative adolescents, IGRA-positive adolescents with latent tuberculosis and adults with active tuberculosis, around ten per group. PBMC from active tuberculosis patients were archived either before standard anti-tuberculosis treatment began or within 7 days of its start. What the study reported, not specific to this receptor: Smaller NN-distances were partly driven by shorter CDR3-alpha lengths in active tuberculosis patients, and statistical significance was not reached for the TCR-beta difference. With the diverse GMM-specific repertoire as input, a classifier achieved roughly 87% accuracy (AUROC 0.75 to 0.9), whereas GEM motif frequencies as input gave approximately 70% accuracy. Compared with IGRA-negative controls, TCR-alpha repertoires from active tuberculosis had smaller mean NN-distances to GMM-specific TCRs, which suggests that these TCRs underwent clonal expansion. Clinical samples were selected based on the availability of cryopreserved specimens, with adults included as active tuberculosis cases and adolescents included as controls.

Interpreted using the paper, the time point label stands for: new active TB diagnosis, blood taken before or within 7 days of starting treatment. Patients with active tuberculosis were defined as newly diagnosed, HIV-seronegative South African adults aged 18 years or older. Confirmation of active tuberculosis was obtained by positive sputum smear microscopy and/or positive M. tuberculosis culture. Immunosequencing of unsorted cryopreserved PBMC covered, on average, around 100,000 T cells per clinical donor. Trimming removed 2 bases from V and 0 bases from J, leaving 5 bases between the germline ends. For CDR1 and CDR2, the germline V gene lists SGHRS and YFSETQ. The CDR3, from cysteine to phenylalanine, totals 14 residues. Only the CDR3 part of the read is kept: 42 bases, read in frame from the first base. TCR libraries were generated with the immunoSEQ multiplex PCR assay, using TCR-beta and/or TCR-alpha/delta assays for each sample. The amplified TCR libraries were sequenced on the Illumina high-throughput platform. The study's own analysis went as follows. Clustering and dimensionality reduction were performed using pairwise TCRdist distances among GMM-specific receptors from ex vivo sorted or in vitro expanded T cells. The score assigned to each clinical repertoire was mean NN-distance, meaning the average TCRdist to the nearest 10% of tetramer-positive reference sequences. GEM TCR motif frequency was calculated as the fraction of unique TCRs that matched known GEM sequences in V/J usage and CDR3 length. Linear discriminant analysis with leave-one-out cross-validation, implemented in scikit-learn, was used to classify active tuberculosis. In its TCRdb copy, this immuneACCESS table keeps in-frame sequences only and misses some clones. Where compared with another copy, unresolved V genes explain less than half of these, and the others have no known cause. That table furnishes V, J and clone size, whereas the DNA furnished D and trimming. The sample contains about 49,000 clones, more than 90% of them found a single time. The ten largest make up under 1.5% of the sample.

Details on this clone: The antigen it binds to is not known. No per-base quality is available; no much larger clone lies one base away.

Sequenced material: PBMCs, taken at tuberculosis diagnosis. The sequence joins TRBV5-1 to TRBJ2-2, with no confident D gene call. The sequence was collected from an adult with tuberculosis. The CDR3 amino acid sequence is: CASSFTANTGELFF. The base sequence is TGCGCCAGCAGCTTTACAGCGAACACCGGGGAGCTGTTTTTT.